The 6 T cell receptor beta chains listed next were all sequenced from one sample in a study of beta chain features in type 1 diabetes. Study results and caveats: For Type 1 diabetes patients, all four CD4+ subsets carried TCRB CDR3s that were moderately but significantly shorter.

No cognate antigen is known for these TCRs. The whole isolated RNA underwent reverse transcription, so sequencing captured expressed TCRB transcripts. Method: immunoSEQ multiplex PCR; TCRdb's copy keeps in-frame clones and lacks some. The repertoire holds approximately 250,000 clones, approximately 10% seen once, with more than 0.015% in the top ten. The sample consisted of naive CD4+ T cells from blood. The receptors were gathered from a man aged 25 to 45 with type 1 diabetes.

This chain connects TRBV6-5 to TRBJ2-1, with D maybe TRBD1 (5 bases). CDR1 is MNHEY and CDR2 is SVGAGI in the germline V gene. The CDR3 is 13 amino acids. Trimming left V 6 bases short and J 3 bases short, with 9 bases between. CDR3 nucleotides: TGTGCCAGCAGCTTCGACAGCTACAATGAGCAGTTCTTC. Protein sequence: CASSFDSYNEQFF.

The rearrangement uses TRBV5-1 and TRBJ2-3; D not resolved. The V gene lost 0 bases and the J gene lost 0 bases, with 8 bases spanning the gap. Germline V gene data show CDR1 as SGHRS and CDR2 as YFSETQ. The CDR3 runs to 15 residues. The CDR3 reads CASSLVQMSTDTQYF. DNA for the CDR3: TGCGCCAGCAGCTTGGTCCAGATGAGCACAGATACGCAGTATTTT.

The chain recombines TRBV9 with TRBJ2-2; D might be TRBD1 (5 bases). The germline V gene encodes CDR1 SGDLS and CDR2 YYNGEE. V lost 7 bases and J 4 bases, leaving 14 bases between the germline ends. This CDR3 has 14 residues. This CDR3 reads CASSRRGGTGELFF. The DNA of the CDR3 is TGTGCCAGCTCAAGAAGGGGTGGCACCGGGGAGCTGTTTTTT.

The chain links TRBV15 to TRBJ1-2, with 9 bases identical to TRBD1. CDR3 size: 18 residues. V shed 0 bases, J shed 6 bases, and the junction held 14 bases outside the gene matches. Germline V lookup: CDR1 LNHNV, CDR2 YYDKDF (reference sequence). The CDR3 reads CATSRDRGTGIRADGYTF. CDR3 nucleotides: TGTGCCACCAGCAGAGATCGAGGGACAGGGATCAGAGCAGATGGCTACACCTTC.

The rearrangement joins TRBV7-2 to TRBJ1-5; TRBD1 agrees at 8 bases. V was pared by 2 bases and J by 5 bases, with 5 bases of the junction left unmatched. The germline CDR1 and CDR2 sequences are SGHTA and FQGNSA. This CDR3 comprises 15 residues. CDR3 region: CASSLWGQEDQPQHF. The CDR3 DNA reads as TGTGCCAGCAGCTTATGGGGACAGGAGGATCAGCCCCAGCATTTT.

The V and J genes are TRBV28 and TRBJ2-7, with D unresolved. Germline V gene data show CDR1 as MDHEN and CDR2 as SYDVKM. Between the trimmed V and J ends, which lost 4 bases and 3 bases, there was a span of 7 bases. The CDR3 length is 12 residues. The CDR3 region is CASSYLSYEQYF. The CDR3 bases are TGTGCCAGCAGTTATCTCAGCTACGAGCAGTACTTC. Full variable domain (outside the CDR3, taken from reference TRBV28 and TRBJ2-7): DVKVTQSSRYLVKRTGEKVFLECVQDMDHENMFWYRQDPGLGLRLIYFSYDVKMKEKGDIPEGYSVSREKKERFSLILESASTNQTSMYLCASSYLSYEQYFGPGTRLTVT.